The next 22 T cell receptor beta chains were all read from a single sample in a study of T cell repertoires in cytomegalovirus infection. A single record per CDR3 protein comes from TCRdb applying MiXCR to the reads. The data hold about 740,000 distinct CDR3 sequences, with approximately 34% observed a single time. Specimen: PBMCs. Receptors originate from a human donor in good health (CMV status not recorded). Some clones in this sample may be carry-over from other donors' samples.

Comment on this clonotype: This may be a read error, as it is one base from a much larger clone. This likely comes from a read error, as the CDR3 has no conserved phenylalanine or tryptophan at its end. This CDR3 reads CASSPRGGHEQYL. The DNA of the CDR3 is TGTGCCAGCAGCCCTCGCGGAGGCCACGAGCAGTACTTA. V is TRBV11-2 and J is TRBJ2-7, with D possibly TRBD2 on 5 matching bases. Germline V gene lookup returns CDR1 SGHAT and CDR2 FQNNGV. The CDR3 runs 13 residues. The V gene lost 5 bases and the J gene lost 5 bases, with 13 bases spanning the gap.

This chain uses TRBV29-1 with TRBJ1-5; TRBD1 matches at 12 bases. This CDR3 is built from 15 residues. V was pared by 4 bases and J by 7 bases, with 8 bases of the junction left unmatched. CDR1 and CDR2 (germline): SQVTM, ANQGSEA. The CDR3 sequence: CSVGGTGGSHQPQHF. The CDR3 coding sequence is TGCAGCGTTGGTGGGACAGGGGGCTCCCACCAGCCCCAGCATTTT. Drawing the rest from reference TRBV29-1 and TRBJ1-5, the complete variable domain is SAVISQKPSRDICQRGTSLTIQCQVDSQVTMMFWYRQQPGQSLTLIATANQGSEATYESGFVIDKFPISRPNLTFSTLTVSNMSPEDSSIYLCSVGGTGGSHQPQHFGDGTRLSIL.

This clonotype was counted at least ten times. V and J are TRBV7-2 and TRBJ1-1, with a tentative D call TRBD1 (6 bases). CDR1 is SGHTA and CDR2 is FQGNSA in the germline V gene. There are 14 residues in the CDR3. With 0 bases removed from V and 4 bases from J, the gap between germline ends came to 9 bases. In DNA, the CDR3 is TGTGCCAGCAGCTTAGCGGAGGGGGTCACTGAAGCTTTCTTT. Translation: CASSLAEGVTEAFF.

This clonotype was counted between two and nine times. This sequence joins TRBV5-1 and TRBJ2-3; D gene uncertain. V shed 0 bases and J shed 2 bases, with 10 bases lying between them. The CDR3 loop spans 15 amino acids. The V gene's germline CDR1 is SGHRS and CDR2 YFSETQ. The CDR3 protein is CASSLEGPSTDTQYF. CDR3 coding DNA: TGCGCCAGCAGCTTGGAAGGACCGTCCACAGATACGCAGTATTTT.

The chain links TRBV7-2 to TRBJ1-5, with D possibly matching TRBD1 (5 bases). Germline CDR1 is SGHTA and CDR2 is FQGNSA. The CDR3 runs 14 residues. Deletions cut 3 bases from V and 5 bases from J, with 11 bases between. CDR3 residues: CASSLTASDQPQHF. For the CDR3, the DNA is TGTGCCAGCAGCTTGACAGCCTCCGATCAGCCCCAGCATTTT. The full variable domain, with the rest looked up from reference TRBV7-2 and TRBJ1-5, is GAGVSQSPSNKVTEKGKDVELRCDPISGHTALYWYRQSLGQGLEFLIYFQGNSAPDKSGLPSDRFSAERTGGSVSTLTIQRTQQEDSAVYLCASSLTASDQPQHFGDGTRLSIL.

The chain employs TRBV4-1 and TRBJ1-5; 7 positions agree with TRBD1. This CDR3 is 15 amino acids long. Germline CDR1 and CDR2: MGHRA and YSYEKL. V dropped 4 bases and J dropped 3; count of bases not matched to a gene: 6. The CDR3 sequence is CASSRRDSNNQPQHF. The CDR3 bases are TGCGCCAGCAGCCGACGGGACAGCAACAATCAGCCCCAGCATTTT.

This clonotype was seen a few times. This chain connects TRBV20-1 to TRBJ2-1; 12 nucleotides line up with TRBD2. The junction had 14 bases not matched to a gene; V was cut back by 3 bases and J by 8 bases. Germline CDR1 is DFQATT and CDR2 is SNEGSKA (reference sequence). This CDR3 region has 17 residues. CDR3: CSASMPSGRARGHEQFF. CDR3 nucleotide sequence: TGCAGTGCTAGTATGCCTAGCGGGAGGGCCAGGGGCCATGAGCAGTTCTTC.

V is TRBV20-1 and J is TRBJ1-6, with a tentative D call TRBD1 (5 bases). Looked up from germline, CDR1 is DFQATT and CDR2 is SNEGSKA (reference sequence). Trimming pared 7 bases from V and 7 bases from J, leaving 14 bases between. There are 13 residues in the CDR3. The CDR3 region is CSVQPGPNSPLHF. The CDR3 coding sequence is TGCAGTGTCCAGCCGGGGCCGAATTCACCCCTCCACTTT.

This rearrangement joins TRBV20-1 to TRBJ2-3, with 7 bases matching TRBD2. Trimming at V came to 0 bases and at J to 7 bases, leaving 10 bases not matched to a gene. Germline V gives CDR1 DFQATT, CDR2 SNEGSKA (reference sequence). The CDR3 extends over 15 amino acids. The CDR3 DNA sequence: TGCAGTGCTAGAGACGCGGGGGATGCGGCGAATACGCAGTATTTT. This translates into CSARDAGDAANTQYF.

The gene calls are TRBV7-2 and TRBJ2-4; 7 nucleotides match TRBD2. With 5 bases clipped from V and 7 bases from J, the junction kept 2 bases outside the gene matches. The length of the CDR3 is 12 residues. Germline V lookup: CDR1 SGHTA, CDR2 FQGNSA. The CDR3 protein is CASSQAGNIQYF. For the CDR3, the DNA is TGTGCCAGCAGCCAAGCGGGGAACATTCAGTACTTC.

The CDR3 region has the DNA TGCGCCAGCAGCCAAGAGGTTGCAGGGGGTTCCTACGAGCAGTACTTC. Its protein is CASSQEVAGGSYEQYF. The chain couples TRBV4-1 to TRBJ2-7, with 7 positions matching TRBD1. In germline, CDR1 is MGHRA, CDR2 YSYEKL. The CDR3 totals 16 residues. J gave up 1 base and V 0 bases, and 6 bases lay outside the gene matches.

As DNA, the CDR3 is TGTGCCACCAGCAGAGATACTCCACAGGGGGCTGAAGCTTTCTTT. It specifies CATSRDTPQGAEAFF. V and J are TRBV15 and TRBJ1-1; TRBD1 agrees at 8 bases. The V gene end was trimmed by 0 bases and the J gene end by 6 bases; junction bases not matched to a gene: 6. The CDR3 loop spans 15 amino acids. Germline V gene sequence: CDR1 LNHNV, CDR2 YYDKDF (reference sequence). Full variable domain (remainder filled in from reference TRBV15 and TRBJ1-1): DAMVIQNPRYQVTQFGKPVTLSCSQTLNHNVMYWYQQKSSQAPKLLFHYYDKDFNNEADTPDNFQSRRPNTSFCFLDIRSPGLGDTAMYLCATSRDTPQGAEAFFGQGTRLTVV.

Only a few counts were recorded for this clonotype. V is TRBV20-1 and J is TRBJ1-6; no clear D. The CDR3 runs 16 residues. The germline V gene has CDR1 DFQATT and CDR2 SNEGSKA (reference sequence). Trimming took 6 bases from V and 0 from J, leaving 15 bases between them. The CDR3 spells CSAPTGSSSYNSPLHF. The DNA of the CDR3 is TGCAGTGCCCCAACGGGCTCGAGCTCCTATAATTCACCCCTCCACTTT.

The J gene is TRBJ2-3, the V gene TRBV7-9; D could derive from TRBD1 or TRBD2 (5 bases each). This CDR3 region has 17 residues. Trimming stripped 4 bases from V and 0 bases from J, with 17 bases between. Germline CDR1 reads SEHNR; CDR2 reads FQNEAQ (reference sequence). In DNA form, the CDR3 reads TGTGCCAGCAGCTCCGGGACCCACCAAAGGAGCACAGATACGCAGTATTTT. Translated, it gives CASSSGTHQRSTDTQYF. The variable domain in full, completed from reference TRBV7-9 and TRBJ2-3, reads DTGVSQNPRHKITKRGQNVTFRCDPISEHNRLYWYRQTLGQGPEFLTYFQNEAQLEKSRLLSDRFSAERPKGSFSTLEIQRTEQGDSAMYLCASSSGTHQRSTDTQYFGPGTRLTVL.

This clonotype was seen only a few times. The chain combines TRBV7-9 with TRBJ1-6, with TRBD1 matching 7 bases. V lost 5 bases and J lost 10; bases outside the gene matches: 8. The CDR3 covers 14 residues. Per the germline V gene, CDR1 is SEHNR and CDR2 is FQNEAQ (reference sequence). The CDR3, as DNA: TGTGCCAGCAGCGGTGGAGGGGGCAGGTCACCCCTCCACTTT. It encodes CASSGGGGRSPLHF.

The rearrangement uses TRBV19 and TRBJ1-1; TRBD1 is a possible D gene (5 bases). Looked up from germline, CDR1 is LNHDA and CDR2 is SQIVND (reference sequence). This CDR3 is built from 14 residues. The V end lost 3 bases, the J end lost 6 bases, and 14 bases lay between the germline ends. The CDR3 loop is CASSMGGYDSEAFF. The CDR3 nucleotides are TGTGCCAGTAGTATGGGGGGATATGACTCTGAAGCTTTCTTT.

This clonotype was recorded at least ten times. V usage is TRBV7-6 and J usage is TRBJ2-5; TRBD2 matches 11 bases. J gave up 3 bases and V 1 base, and 7 bases lay outside the gene matches. This CDR3 spans 17 amino acids. CDR1 SGHVS and CDR2 FNYEAQ come from the germline V gene. CDR3 in amino acids: CASSLGRLAGGEETQYF. The CDR3 DNA reads TGTGCCAGCAGCTTAGGGCGGCTAGCGGGGGGAGAAGAGACCCAGTACTTC.

In regard to this clonotype: A much bigger clone sits one base away, suggesting this may be a read error. This sequence joins TRBV7-2 and TRBJ2-7, with TRBD1 as a possible D gene (5 bases). The CDR3 covers 13 residues. The germline gives CDR1 SGHTA, CDR2 FQGNSA. CDR3 DNA: TGTGCCAGCAGCTTGGGCAAGGGGTACGGGCAGTACTTC. Translation: CASSLGKGYGQYF.

This clonotype showed up many times. The V gene is TRBV28, the J gene TRBJ1-1; D perhaps matches TRBD1 (6 bases). Deletions cut 3 bases from V and 1 base from J, with 15 bases between. CDR1 MDHEN and CDR2 SYDVKM come from the germline V gene. CDR3 size: 16 residues. CDR3 protein: CASSFVRGETNTEAFF. CDR3 sequence (DNA): TGTGCCAGCAGTTTCGTCAGGGGAGAGACGAACACTGAAGCTTTCTTT.

V usage is TRBV7-8 and J usage is TRBJ2-7; the match to TRBD1 covers 7 bases. The germline CDR1 and CDR2 sequences are SGHVS and FQNEAQ. Trimming at V came to 4 bases and at J to 4 bases, leaving 10 bases not matched to a gene. The CDR3 covers 15 residues. For the CDR3, the DNA is TGTGCCAGCAGCTGGGCTAAGGGACAGCCTTACGAGCAGTACTTC. It yields the protein CASSWAKGQPYEQYF.

The J gene is TRBJ1-4, the V gene TRBV7-8; the D is unclear. The CDR3 loop spans 14 amino acids. V lost 6 bases to trimming and J lost 8 bases, with 16 bases between them. The germline V gene has CDR1 SGHVS and CDR2 FQNEAQ. The CDR3 loop reads CASRAERKREKLFF. The CDR3 DNA is TGTGCCAGCAGGGCGGAACGTAAGCGCGAAAAACTGTTTTTT.

This clonotype appeared a single time. This chain joins TRBV5-6 and TRBJ2-2; D uncertain. Germline V gives CDR1 SGHDT, CDR2 YYEEEE. The length of the CDR3 is 13 residues. With 5 bases removed from V and 2 bases from J, the gap between germline ends came to 7 bases. The CDR3 here is CASRLSNTGELFF. The CDR3 region has the DNA TGTGCCAGCAGGTTATCTAACACCGGGGAGCTGTTTTTT.